The source of this TCR beta chain is a study of CXCR3-negative and CXCR3-positive naive CD8 T cells. TRB cDNA was prepared as libraries by UMI-labeled 5' RACE. From the 5' RACE reads, TCRdb lists one entry per CDR3 protein and no DNA. The listing records approximately 39,000 distinct CDR3 sequences. The length of the CDR3 is 16 residues. CDR1 and CDR2 (germline): MDHEN, SYDVKM. The J gene is TRBJ2-2, the V gene TRBV28; the D call of TRBD2 rests on TCRdb alone, since no DNA is present to check it. This clonotype was obtained from a human donor in good health. Some clones in this sample may be carry-over from other donors' samples. Sequenced material: memory CD8+ T cells from blood. The CDR3 protein is CASSPTGLARDGELFF.